Following are 15 T cell receptor beta chains from one sample sequenced in a study of blood T cell repertoires in COVID-19. The repertoire was sequenced with immunoSEQ multiplex PCR; TCRdb's copy has only in-frame clones and lacks some. The sample holds some 150,000 clones; roughly 79% are singletons and the top ten take 7% to 9%. The sequenced sample was peripheral blood. The receptor set was obtained from a human donor with acute or convalescent COVID-19. The donor label of this sample is uncertain.

This chain links TRBV9 with TRBJ2-7, with D possibly matching TRBD1 (5 bases). The ends were cut back, 0 bases at V and 4 bases at J, with 14 bases in the middle. The CDR3 is made up of 15 amino acids. Germline CDR1 and CDR2: SGDLS and YYNGEE. CDR3 bases: TGTGCCAGCAGCGTAGTCCAGGGCCCCTTATACGAGCAGTACTTC. Its protein is CASSVVQGPLYEQYF.

The V and J genes are TRBV5-1 and TRBJ2-5; 9 bases map to TRBD2. This CDR3 is built from 17 residues. After removal of 0 bases from V and 1 base from J, the junction contained 7 bases not matched to a gene. Germline V gene lookup returns CDR1 SGHRS and CDR2 YFSETQ. The CDR3 DNA reads as TGCGCCAGCAGCTTGGCCGGAAGTAGCGGGGGCCAAGAGACCCAGTACTTC. Its protein is CASSLAGSSGGQETQYF. Variable domain in full (rest from reference TRBV5-1 and TRBJ2-5): KAGVTQTPRYLIKTRGQQVTLSCSPISGHRSVSWYQQTPGQGLQFLFEYFSETQRNKGNFPGRFSGRQFSNSRSEMNVSTLELGDSALYLCASSLAGSSGGQETQYFGPGTRLLVL.

The rearrangement links TRBV9 to TRBJ1-1, with D possibly matching TRBD1 (5 bases). Germline assignment: CDR1 SGDLS and CDR2 YYNGEE. The CDR3 has 13 residues. V was cut by 0 bases and J by 10 bases, with 13 bases left in between. This chain's CDR3 is CASSVGTLGGAFF. In nucleotides, the CDR3 is TGTGCCAGCAGCGTAGGGACCTTGGGGGGAGCTTTCTTT.

The gene calls are TRBV5-4 and TRBJ2-2; D possibly corresponds to TRBD1 (6 bases). The CDR3 sequence is 15 residues long. V was trimmed by 4 bases and J by 0 bases, leaving 10 bases between them. Germline CDR1 and CDR2: SGHNT and YYREEE (reference sequence). CDR3 amino acids: CASSTDRTNTGELFF. In nucleotides, the CDR3 is TGTGCCAGCAGCACCGACAGGACGAACACCGGGGAGCTGTTTTTT.

This clone was picked up one time. The genes are TRBV27 and TRBJ2-7; D is unclear. This CDR3 is built from 13 residues. The V and J ends lost 3 bases and 1 base respectively, with 7 bases between them. Germline lookup yields CDR1 MNHEY and CDR2 SMNVEV (reference sequence). The CDR3 here is CASSFGISYEQYF. The CDR3 nucleotides read TGTGCCAGCAGTTTTGGCATATCCTACGAGCAGTACTTC.

The rearrangement joins TRBV2 to TRBJ2-3; D remains ambiguous. The germline V gene encodes CDR1 SNHLY and CDR2 FYNNEI. V was trimmed by 4 bases and J by 5 bases, leaving 10 bases between them. The CDR3 covers 13 residues. The CDR3 region has the DNA TGTGCCAGCAGTGGAGTCGGAGAAGATACGCAGTATTTT. Translated: CASSGVGEDTQYF.

The genes are TRBV29-1 and TRBJ2-5; tentatively, D is TRBD1 (5 bases). CDR1 is SQVTM, CDR2 ANQGSEA, per germline. Trimming removed 7 bases at V and 9 bases at J, with 15 bases between. This CDR3 has 11 residues. In DNA form, the CDR3 reads TGCAGCGCTTGGGGCCCAACCTCCCAGTACTTC. This encodes CSAWGPTSQYF. Drawing the rest from reference TRBV29-1 and TRBJ2-5, the complete variable domain is SAVISQKPSRDICQRGTSLTIQCQVDSQVTMMFWYRQQPGQSLTLIATANQGSEATYESGFVIDKFPISRPNLTFSTLTVSNMSPEDSSIYLCSAWGPTSQYFGPGTRLLVL.

The V gene is TRBV7-2, the J gene TRBJ2-3; D unresolved. This CDR3 has 15 residues. The germline CDR1 and CDR2 sequences are SGHTA and FQGNSA. The V end lost 5 bases, the J end lost 2 bases, and 14 bases lay between the germline ends. In DNA, the CDR3 is TGTGCCAGCAGCCCCCAAGCGATCCTCACAGATACGCAGTATTTT. Encoded protein: CASSPQAILTDTQYF.

This clone has just one count. The gene calls are TRBV5-6 and TRBJ1-5; tentative D call: TRBD1 (6 bases). The V end was cut by 1 base, the J end by 8 bases, with 19 bases between. The CDR3 runs 16 residues. The germline CDR1 and CDR2 sequences are SGHDT and YYEEEE. CDR3 coding DNA: TGTGCCAGCAGCTTGTGGGGGTTAGGGGGTAACGAGCCCCAGCATTTT. As protein: CASSLWGLGGNEPQHF.

The CDR3, as DNA: TGCGCCAGCAGCTGGGGACAGGGGAAAGAGACCCAGTACTTC. This sequence encodes CASSWGQGKETQYF. The chain has TRBV5-1 and TRBJ2-5, with 10 positions matching TRBD1. This CDR3 comprises 14 residues. CDR1 SGHRS and CDR2 YFSETQ come from the germline V gene. The J segment lost 3 bases and the V segment lost 3 bases, leaving 2 bases of the junction unmatched. The whole variable domain, remainder taken from reference TRBV5-1 and TRBJ2-5, is KAGVTQTPRYLIKTRGQQVTLSCSPISGHRSVSWYQQTPGQGLQFLFEYFSETQRNKGNFPGRFSGRQFSNSRSEMNVSTLELGDSALYLCASSWGQGKETQYFGPGTRLLVL.

CDR3 DNA: TGTGCCTGGAGCCTCGGGGGGGGGACAGTCTCTGGAAACACCATATATTTT. Translated: CAWSLGGGTVSGNTIYF. V is TRBV30 and J is TRBJ1-3; TRBD1 matches at 7 bases. CDR1 and CDR2 from the germline V gene are GTSNPN and SVGIG (reference sequence). CDR3 size: 17 residues. Losses at the gene ends were 3 bases for V and 0 bases for J; bases not matched to a gene: 11.

The genes are TRBV12-5 and TRBJ1-1, with 9 nucleotides matching TRBD1. The germline CDR1 and CDR2 sequences are LGHNT and FRNRAP. The CDR3 sequence is 15 residues long. The J segment lost 8 bases and the V segment lost 6 bases, leaving 13 bases of the junction unmatched. The CDR3, as DNA: TGTGCTAGTGGAACAGGGGGCCGAGAGAGGGTAGAAGCTTTCTTT. The encoded protein is CASGTGGRERVEAFF.

The chain joins TRBV29-1 to TRBJ1-1, with D perhaps matching TRBD1 (6 bases). V was cut by 6 bases and J by 3 bases, with 11 bases left in between. Germline V gives CDR1 SQVTM, CDR2 ANQGSEA. This CDR3 is built from 12 residues. The CDR3 nucleotides are TGCAGCGTCCGGGGGGCTTACACTGAAGCTTTCTTT. This codes for CSVRGAYTEAFF.

Comments on this clone: Sequence at one end of the junction differs from germline and may be a read error. This chain links TRBV7-2 with TRBJ2-2, with 11 bases fitting TRBD2. The CDR3 is made up of 17 amino acids. Germline loops: CDR1 SGHTA, CDR2 FQGNSA. The CDR3 is CASSLAGLAANTGELFF. DNA of the CDR3: TGTGCCAGCAGCCTAGCGGGACTAGCGGCGAACACCGGGGAGCTGTTTTTT.

The rearrangement links TRBV5-5 to TRBJ2-5; D might be TRBD2 (5 bases). V lost 5 bases to trimming and J lost 5 bases, with 7 bases between them. In germline, CDR1 is SGHKS, CDR2 YYEKEE (reference sequence). The CDR3 spans 11 residues. This chain's CDR3 is CASSRGETQYF. The DNA of the CDR3 is TGTGCCAGCAGTCGAGGGGAGACCCAGTACTTC.